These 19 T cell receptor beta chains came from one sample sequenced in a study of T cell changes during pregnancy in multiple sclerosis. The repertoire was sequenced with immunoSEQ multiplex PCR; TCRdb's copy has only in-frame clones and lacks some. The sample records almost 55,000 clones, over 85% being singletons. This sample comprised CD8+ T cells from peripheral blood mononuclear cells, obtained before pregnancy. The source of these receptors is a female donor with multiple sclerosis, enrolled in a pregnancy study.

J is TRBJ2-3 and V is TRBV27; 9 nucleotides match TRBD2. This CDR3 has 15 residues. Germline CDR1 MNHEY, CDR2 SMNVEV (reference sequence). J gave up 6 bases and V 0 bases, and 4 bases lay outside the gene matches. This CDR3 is CASSLSAGGWDTQYF. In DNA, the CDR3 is TGTGCCAGCAGTTTATCGGCGGGGGGGTGGGATACGCAGTATTTT.

The CDR3 nucleotides read TGTGCCAGCAGTTTACTTCTAGGCGTAGGGCGGGTCCAAAACGGGGAGCAGTACTTC. Its protein is CASSLLLGVGRVQNGEQYF. This chain joins TRBV27 and TRBJ2-7; TRBD2 might be the D (5 bases). Germline V gene sequence: CDR1 MNHEY, CDR2 SMNVEV (reference sequence). Deletions cut 2 bases from V and 7 bases from J, with 30 bases between. The length of the CDR3 is 19 residues.

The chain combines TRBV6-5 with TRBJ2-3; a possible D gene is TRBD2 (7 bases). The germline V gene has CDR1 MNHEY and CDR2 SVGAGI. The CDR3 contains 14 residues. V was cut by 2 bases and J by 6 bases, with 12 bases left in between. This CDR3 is CASSYEGGGDTQYF. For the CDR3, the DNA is TGTGCCAGCAGTTACGAGGGCGGGGGCGATACGCAGTATTTT.

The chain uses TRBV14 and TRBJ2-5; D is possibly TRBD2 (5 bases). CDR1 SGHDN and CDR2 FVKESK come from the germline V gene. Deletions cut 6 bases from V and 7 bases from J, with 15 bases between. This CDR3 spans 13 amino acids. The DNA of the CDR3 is TGTGCCAGCAGTGACTACTGGGATGGGACCCAGTACTTC. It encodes CASSDYWDGTQYF.

Written as DNA, the CDR3 is TGTGCCAGCAGCTTACCCTCAGGGGTTAACACTGAAGCTTTCTTT. Translation: CASSLPSGVNTEAFF. V and J are TRBV11-2 and TRBJ1-1; a weak D match, TRBD1 (6 bases). Germline V gene sequence: CDR1 SGHAT, CDR2 FQNNGV. The V gene lost 2 bases and the J gene lost 2 bases, with 12 bases spanning the gap. The CDR3 is 15 amino acids.

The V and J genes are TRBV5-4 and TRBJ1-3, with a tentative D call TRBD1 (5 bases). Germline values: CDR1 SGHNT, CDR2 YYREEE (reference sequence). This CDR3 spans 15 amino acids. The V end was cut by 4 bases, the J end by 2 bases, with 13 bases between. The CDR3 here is CASSPWGDPGNTIYF. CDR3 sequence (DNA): TGTGCCAGCAGCCCCTGGGGGGATCCTGGAAACACCATATATTTT.

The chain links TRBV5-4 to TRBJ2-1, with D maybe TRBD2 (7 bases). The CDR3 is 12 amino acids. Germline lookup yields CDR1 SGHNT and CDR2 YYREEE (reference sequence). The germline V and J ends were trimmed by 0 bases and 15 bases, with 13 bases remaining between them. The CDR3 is CASSLVGGRWFF. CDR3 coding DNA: TGTGCCAGCAGCTTGGTGGGGGGGCGGTGGTTCTTC. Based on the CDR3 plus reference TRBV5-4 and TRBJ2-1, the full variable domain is ETGVTQSPTHLIKTRGQQVTLRCSSQSGHNTVSWYQQALGQGPQFIFQYYREEENGRGNFPPRFSGLQFPNYSSELNVNALELDDSALYLCASSLVGGRWFFGPGTRLTVL.

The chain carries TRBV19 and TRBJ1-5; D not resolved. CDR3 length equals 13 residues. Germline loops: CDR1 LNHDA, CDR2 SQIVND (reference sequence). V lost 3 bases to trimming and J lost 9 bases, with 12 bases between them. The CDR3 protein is CASSIAAGSPQHF. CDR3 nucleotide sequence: TGTGCCAGTAGTATTGCGGCGGGCTCGCCCCAGCATTTT.

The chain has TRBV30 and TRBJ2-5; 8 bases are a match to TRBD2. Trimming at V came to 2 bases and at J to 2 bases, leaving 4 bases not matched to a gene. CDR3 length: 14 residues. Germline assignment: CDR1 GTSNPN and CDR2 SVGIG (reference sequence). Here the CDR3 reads CAWSYGGGQETQYF. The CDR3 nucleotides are TGTGCCTGGAGTTACGGGGGGGGACAAGAGACCCAGTACTTC.

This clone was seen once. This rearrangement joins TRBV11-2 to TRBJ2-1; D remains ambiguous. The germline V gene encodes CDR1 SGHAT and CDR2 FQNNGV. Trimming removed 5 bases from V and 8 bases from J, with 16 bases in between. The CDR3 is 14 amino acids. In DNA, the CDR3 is TGTGCCAGCAGCACTCCCGATCGAGGCTATGAGCAGTTCTTC. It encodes CASSTPDRGYEQFF.

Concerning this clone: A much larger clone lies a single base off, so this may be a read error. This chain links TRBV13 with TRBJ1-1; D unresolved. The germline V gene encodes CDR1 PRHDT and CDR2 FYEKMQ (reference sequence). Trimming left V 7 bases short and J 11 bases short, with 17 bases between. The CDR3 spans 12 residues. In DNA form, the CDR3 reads TGTGCCAGCAACTCCGGACTCCAGAGGGCTTTCTTT. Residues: CASNSGLQRAFF. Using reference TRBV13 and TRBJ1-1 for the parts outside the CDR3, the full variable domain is AAGVIQSPRHLIKEKRETATLKCYPIPRHDTVYWYQQGPGQDPQFLISFYEKMQSDKGSIPDRFSAQQFSDYHSELNMSSLELGDSALYFCASNSGLQRAFFGQGTRLTVV.

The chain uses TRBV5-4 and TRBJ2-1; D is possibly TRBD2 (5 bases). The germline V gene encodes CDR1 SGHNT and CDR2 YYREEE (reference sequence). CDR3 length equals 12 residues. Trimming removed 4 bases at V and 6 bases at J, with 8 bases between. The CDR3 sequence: CASSASGNEQFF. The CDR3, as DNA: TGTGCCAGCAGCGCCAGCGGCAATGAGCAGTTCTTC.

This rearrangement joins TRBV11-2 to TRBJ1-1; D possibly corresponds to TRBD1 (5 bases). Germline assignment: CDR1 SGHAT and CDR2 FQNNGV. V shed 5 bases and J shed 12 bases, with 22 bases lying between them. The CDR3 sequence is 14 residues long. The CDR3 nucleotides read TGTGCCAGCAGCCTTAGTGGAGCAGCAGGGTCTACTTTCTTT. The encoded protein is CASSLSGAAGSTFF.

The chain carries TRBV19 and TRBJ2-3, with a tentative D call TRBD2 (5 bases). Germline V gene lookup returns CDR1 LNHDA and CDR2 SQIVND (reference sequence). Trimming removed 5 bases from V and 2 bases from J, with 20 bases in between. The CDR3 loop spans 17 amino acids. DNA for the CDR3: TGTGCCAGTAGTCCATACCTATCGGGAATCATCACAGATACGCAGTATTTT. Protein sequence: CASSPYLSGIITDTQYF.

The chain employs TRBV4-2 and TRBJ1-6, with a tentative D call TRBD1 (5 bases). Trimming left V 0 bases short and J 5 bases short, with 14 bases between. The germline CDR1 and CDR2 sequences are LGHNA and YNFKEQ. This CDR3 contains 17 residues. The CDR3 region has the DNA TGTGCCAGCAGCCAAGATTCAGGGCGGATAGATAATTCACCCCTCCACTTT. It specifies CASSQDSGRIDNSPLHF.

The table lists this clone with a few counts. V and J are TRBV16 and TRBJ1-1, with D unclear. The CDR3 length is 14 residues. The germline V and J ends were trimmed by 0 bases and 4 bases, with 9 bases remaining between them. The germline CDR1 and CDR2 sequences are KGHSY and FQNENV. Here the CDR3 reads CASSQSADFTEAFF. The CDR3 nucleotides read TGTGCCAGCAGCCAATCGGCCGACTTCACTGAAGCTTTCTTT.

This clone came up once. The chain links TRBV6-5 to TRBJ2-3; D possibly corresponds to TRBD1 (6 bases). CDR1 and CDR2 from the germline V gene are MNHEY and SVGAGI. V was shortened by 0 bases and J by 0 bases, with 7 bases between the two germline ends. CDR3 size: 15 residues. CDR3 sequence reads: CASSYSRGSTDTQYF. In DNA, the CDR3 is TGTGCCAGCAGTTACTCCAGGGGCAGCACAGATACGCAGTATTTT.

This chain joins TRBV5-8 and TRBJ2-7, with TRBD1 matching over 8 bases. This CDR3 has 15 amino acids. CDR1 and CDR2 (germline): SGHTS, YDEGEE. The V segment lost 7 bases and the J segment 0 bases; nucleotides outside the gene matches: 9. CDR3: CASGPQGALSYEQYF. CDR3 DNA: TGTGCCAGCGGACCGCAGGGGGCTCTCTCCTACGAGCAGTACTTC.

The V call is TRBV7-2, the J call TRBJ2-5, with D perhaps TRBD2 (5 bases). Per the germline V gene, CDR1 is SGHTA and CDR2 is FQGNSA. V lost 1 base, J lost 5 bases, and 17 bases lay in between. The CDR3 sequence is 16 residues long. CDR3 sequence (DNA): TGTGCCAGCAGCTTAGGGGTCGATTGGGAGAGGGAGACCCAGTACTTC. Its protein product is CASSLGVDWERETQYF.